The 15 T cell receptor beta chains listed next were all sequenced from one sample in a study of blood T cell repertoires in COVID-19. TCRdb's table, derived via immunoSEQ multiplex PCR, lists solely in-frame clones and lacks some. The data contain around 64,000 clones, over 75% of them singletons. What was sequenced was peripheral blood. The receptors here all came from a man aged 50 to 59 with active COVID-19.

V is TRBV4-1 and J is TRBJ2-5; TRBD2 might be the D (6 bases). Trimming took off 4 bases at V and 3 bases at J, with 9 bases between the two ends. The CDR3 consists of 13 residues. The germline V gene encodes CDR1 MGHRA and CDR2 YSYEKL. The CDR3 here is CASSPGLKETQYF. The DNA for the CDR3 is TGCGCCAGCAGCCCAGGACTAAAAGAGACCCAGTACTTC.

The chain recombines TRBV19 with TRBJ2-1; D is possibly TRBD2 (6 bases). V was clipped by 4 bases and J by 12 bases, with 13 bases between them. The germline CDR1 and CDR2 sequences are LNHDA and SQIVND (reference sequence). There are 12 residues in the CDR3. The CDR3 region has the DNA TGTGCCAGTAGTACCGGAGGGTGGGGGCAGTTCTTC. It codes for CASSTGGWGQFF.

This chain links TRBV5-1 with TRBJ2-3; TRBD2 matches at 16 bases. V lost 4 bases to trimming and J lost 3 bases; unmatched junction nucleotides: 5. Germline lookup yields CDR1 SGHRS and CDR2 YFSETQ. The CDR3 has 17 residues. The CDR3 here is CASSPPGLAGGTDTQYF. The CDR3 DNA reads TGCGCCAGCAGCCCACCGGGACTAGCGGGGGGGACAGATACGCAGTATTTT.

The CDR3 DNA is TGTGCCAGCAGTGAAGCGCAGGGTAGCGGGGAGGCTTCCTACGAGCAGTACTTC. It encodes CASSEAQGSGEASYEQYF. J is TRBJ2-7 and V is TRBV6-1; 8 bases agree with TRBD2. Germline V gene sequence: CDR1 MNHNS, CDR2 SASEGT. V shed 0 bases and J 1 base; nucleotides not matched to a gene: 11. There are 18 residues in the CDR3.

This clone was picked up one time. The V and J genes are TRBV5-4 and TRBJ2-6; D call uncertain. The CDR3 has 15 residues. Germline V gives CDR1 SGHNT, CDR2 YYREEE (reference sequence). Trimming cost V 4 bases and J 1 base, with 9 bases left between them. The CDR3 sequence: CASSRAASGANVLTF. The CDR3 nucleotides read TGTGCCAGCAGCCGCGCCGCTTCTGGGGCCAACGTCCTGACTTTC.

The V and J genes are TRBV15 and TRBJ1-1; D remains unclear. Germline V CDR1 and CDR2: LNHNV, YYDKDF (reference sequence). Trimming pared 6 bases from V and 0 bases from J, leaving 23 bases between. This CDR3 is built from 18 residues. CDR3 DNA: TGTGCCACCAGTACCTTTGAGGCCTCTGAGGCCATGAACACTGAAGCTTTCTTT. Translated, it gives CATSTFEASEAMNTEAFF.

CDR3 bases: TGTGCCAGCAGGCGACAGGGTGGGAGCAATCAGCCCCAGCATTTT. Translating it yields CASRRQGGSNQPQHF. The chain couples TRBV6-5 to TRBJ1-5, with 7 bases lining up with TRBD1. Germline V lookup: CDR1 MNHEY, CDR2 SVGAGI. The CDR3 extends over 15 amino acids. V gave up 6 bases and J gave up 1 base; unmatched junction bases: 6.

The genes are TRBV6-5 and TRBJ1-5, with 8 bases matching TRBD1. The CDR3 contains 13 residues. With V trimmed by 8 bases and J by 2 bases, 2 bases remained unmatched. CDR1 is MNHEY and CDR2 is SVGAGI in the germline V gene. The CDR3 here is CASDRGGNQPQHF. CDR3 in DNA: TGTGCCAGCGACAGGGGTGGCAATCAGCCCCAGCATTTT.

J is TRBJ2-1 and V is TRBV11-2; the D gene is possibly TRBD2 (5 bases). This CDR3 has 15 residues. Germline CDR1 SGHAT, CDR2 FQNNGV. Trimming stripped 5 bases from V and 7 bases from J, with 18 bases between. The CDR3 spells CASSAIRGSKNEQFF. The CDR3 region has the DNA TGTGCCAGCAGCGCCATACGGGGTTCAAAAAATGAGCAGTTCTTC.

The rearrangement links TRBV29-1 to TRBJ2-1; 8 positions agree with TRBD2. Germline-derived CDR1 and CDR2 are SQVTM and ANQGSEA. Unmatched junction bases numbered 13, after V lost 3 bases and J lost 6 bases. The CDR3 consists of 16 residues. The CDR3: CSVERRAGAQRNEQFF. In nucleotides, the CDR3 is TGCAGCGTTGAGAGGAGAGCGGGAGCGCAACGCAATGAGCAGTTCTTC.

The chain carries TRBV4-1 and TRBJ1-3; perhaps TRBD1 as D (5 bases). Germline V CDR1 and CDR2: MGHRA, YSYEKL. The V end lost 0 bases, the J end lost 3 bases, and 12 bases lay between the germline ends. The CDR3 contains 16 residues. The CDR3 coding sequence is TGCGCCAGCAGCCAAGAAGGAGGGGCTAGTGGAAACACCATATATTTT. It specifies CASSQEGGASGNTIYF.

The chain employs TRBV28 and TRBJ1-2, with D unresolved. CDR3 size: 14 residues. Trimming stripped 5 bases from V and 1 base from J, with 11 bases between. Looked up from germline, CDR1 is MDHEN and CDR2 is SYDVKM. CDR3 region: CASSTGDFNYGYTF. The CDR3 region has the DNA TGTGCCAGCAGTACCGGGGATTTTAACTATGGCTACACCTTC.

This chain connects TRBV7-3 to TRBJ2-3, with D possibly matching TRBD2 (7 bases). V lost 5 bases to trimming and J lost 8 bases, with 23 bases between them. Germline CDR1 SGHTA, CDR2 FQGTGA. CDR3 length: 16 residues. The CDR3 region has the DNA TGTGCCAGCAGCCCGAGGGGGGGGGAACCCCCTGGTACGCAGTATTTT. It codes for CASSPRGGEPPGTQYF.

V usage is TRBV29-1 and J usage is TRBJ1-1; 9 nucleotides agree with TRBD1. Trimming took 5 bases from V and 0 from J; bases not matched to a gene: 1. Looked up from germline, CDR1 is SQVTM and CDR2 is ANQGSEA. This CDR3 is built from 13 residues. The CDR3 here is CSVYRGLNTEAFF. The CDR3 DNA reads as TGCAGCGTTTACAGGGGGCTGAACACTGAAGCTTTCTTT.

The rearrangement links TRBV9 to TRBJ1-2; D might be TRBD1 (6 bases). This CDR3 has 14 residues. Germline CDR1 is SGDLS and CDR2 is YYNGEE. V was clipped by 4 bases and J by 2 bases, with 12 bases between them. This CDR3 is CASSPEDRNYGYTF. Written as DNA, the CDR3 is TGTGCCAGCAGCCCGGAAGACAGGAACTATGGCTACACCTTC.